The clone carrying this TCR beta chain occurred a few times. Its antigen is not known. Sequencing used cDNA as its template, made by extracting RNA and reverse transcribing it. The method was immunoSEQ multiplex PCR; TCRdb's version includes in-frame clones alone and lacks a portion of them. The data hold around 270,000 clones, with 55% to 70% observed a single time. The sample comes from a study of CD8+ T cells in alopecia areata. The treatment is: oral pan-JAK inhibitor, 5-10 mg twice daily. T lymphocytes (CD4+ and CD8+) were sorted from PBMCs. Findings and caveats of the study: Scalp samples also contribute reads from the resident alphabeta T cells found in normal skin. Uncertainty remains about how baseline CD8+ expansion links to response, with one nonresponder. Normal scalp had lower clonality than lesional scalp, with alopecia totalis/universalis lesions showing this most strongly.

The receptor comes from a human donor with alopecia areata. The sample consisted of CD4+ T cells sorted from blood, taken at week 24, from a patient treated with tofacitinib.

The CDR3 spells CSVEESKTGVYSGANVLTF. CDR3 nucleotide sequence: TGCAGCGTTGAAGAATCAAAGACAGGGGTCTACTCTGGGGCCAACGTCCTGACTTTC. The chain has TRBV29-1 and TRBJ2-6, with 8 positions matching TRBD1. Germline V gene lookup returns CDR1 SQVTM and CDR2 ANQGSEA. The ends lost 0 bases at V and 0 bases at J; junction bases unmatched: 10. The CDR3 extends over 19 amino acids.